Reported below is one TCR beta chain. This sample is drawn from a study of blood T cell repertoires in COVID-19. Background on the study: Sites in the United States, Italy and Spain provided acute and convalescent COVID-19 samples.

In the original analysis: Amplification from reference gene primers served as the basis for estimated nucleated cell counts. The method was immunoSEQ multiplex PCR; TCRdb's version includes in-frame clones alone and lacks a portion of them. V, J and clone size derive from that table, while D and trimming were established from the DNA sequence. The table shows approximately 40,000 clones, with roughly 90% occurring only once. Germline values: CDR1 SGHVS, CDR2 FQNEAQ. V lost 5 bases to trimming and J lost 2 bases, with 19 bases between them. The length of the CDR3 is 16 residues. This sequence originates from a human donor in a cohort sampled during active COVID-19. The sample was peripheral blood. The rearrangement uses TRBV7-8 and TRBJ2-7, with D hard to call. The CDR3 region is CASSPETGRWAYEQYF. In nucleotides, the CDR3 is TGTGCCAGCAGCCCGGAGACGGGTAGGTGGGCCTACGAGCAGTACTTC.